The entry below gives a single T cell receptor beta chain sequence along with its context. Its antigen is not identified. The data stem from a study of cytomegalovirus exposure and HLA in healthy donors. Regarding the study as a whole: CMV serostatus was the only immune exposure information that was available.

This PCR relied on a set of 60 Vbeta primers and 13 Jbeta primers. Repertoires were generated with immunoSEQ multiplex PCR, while TCRdb's copy carries only in-frame clones and drops some. This table holds approximately 290,000 clones, 75% to 90% found once. CDR3 size: 15 residues. The sequencing input was PBMCs. The clonotype originates from a girl aged 2 to 9 in good health and CMV-seronegative. This chain connects TRBV21-1 to TRBJ1-2; the table's TRBD1 call for D was not verified on the DNA. TRBV21-1 is a known pseudogene. DNA for the CDR3: TGTGCCAGCAGCAAAGGGGACACTCGGAGCTATGGCTACACCTTC. Amino acid sequence: CASSKGDTRSYGYTF.